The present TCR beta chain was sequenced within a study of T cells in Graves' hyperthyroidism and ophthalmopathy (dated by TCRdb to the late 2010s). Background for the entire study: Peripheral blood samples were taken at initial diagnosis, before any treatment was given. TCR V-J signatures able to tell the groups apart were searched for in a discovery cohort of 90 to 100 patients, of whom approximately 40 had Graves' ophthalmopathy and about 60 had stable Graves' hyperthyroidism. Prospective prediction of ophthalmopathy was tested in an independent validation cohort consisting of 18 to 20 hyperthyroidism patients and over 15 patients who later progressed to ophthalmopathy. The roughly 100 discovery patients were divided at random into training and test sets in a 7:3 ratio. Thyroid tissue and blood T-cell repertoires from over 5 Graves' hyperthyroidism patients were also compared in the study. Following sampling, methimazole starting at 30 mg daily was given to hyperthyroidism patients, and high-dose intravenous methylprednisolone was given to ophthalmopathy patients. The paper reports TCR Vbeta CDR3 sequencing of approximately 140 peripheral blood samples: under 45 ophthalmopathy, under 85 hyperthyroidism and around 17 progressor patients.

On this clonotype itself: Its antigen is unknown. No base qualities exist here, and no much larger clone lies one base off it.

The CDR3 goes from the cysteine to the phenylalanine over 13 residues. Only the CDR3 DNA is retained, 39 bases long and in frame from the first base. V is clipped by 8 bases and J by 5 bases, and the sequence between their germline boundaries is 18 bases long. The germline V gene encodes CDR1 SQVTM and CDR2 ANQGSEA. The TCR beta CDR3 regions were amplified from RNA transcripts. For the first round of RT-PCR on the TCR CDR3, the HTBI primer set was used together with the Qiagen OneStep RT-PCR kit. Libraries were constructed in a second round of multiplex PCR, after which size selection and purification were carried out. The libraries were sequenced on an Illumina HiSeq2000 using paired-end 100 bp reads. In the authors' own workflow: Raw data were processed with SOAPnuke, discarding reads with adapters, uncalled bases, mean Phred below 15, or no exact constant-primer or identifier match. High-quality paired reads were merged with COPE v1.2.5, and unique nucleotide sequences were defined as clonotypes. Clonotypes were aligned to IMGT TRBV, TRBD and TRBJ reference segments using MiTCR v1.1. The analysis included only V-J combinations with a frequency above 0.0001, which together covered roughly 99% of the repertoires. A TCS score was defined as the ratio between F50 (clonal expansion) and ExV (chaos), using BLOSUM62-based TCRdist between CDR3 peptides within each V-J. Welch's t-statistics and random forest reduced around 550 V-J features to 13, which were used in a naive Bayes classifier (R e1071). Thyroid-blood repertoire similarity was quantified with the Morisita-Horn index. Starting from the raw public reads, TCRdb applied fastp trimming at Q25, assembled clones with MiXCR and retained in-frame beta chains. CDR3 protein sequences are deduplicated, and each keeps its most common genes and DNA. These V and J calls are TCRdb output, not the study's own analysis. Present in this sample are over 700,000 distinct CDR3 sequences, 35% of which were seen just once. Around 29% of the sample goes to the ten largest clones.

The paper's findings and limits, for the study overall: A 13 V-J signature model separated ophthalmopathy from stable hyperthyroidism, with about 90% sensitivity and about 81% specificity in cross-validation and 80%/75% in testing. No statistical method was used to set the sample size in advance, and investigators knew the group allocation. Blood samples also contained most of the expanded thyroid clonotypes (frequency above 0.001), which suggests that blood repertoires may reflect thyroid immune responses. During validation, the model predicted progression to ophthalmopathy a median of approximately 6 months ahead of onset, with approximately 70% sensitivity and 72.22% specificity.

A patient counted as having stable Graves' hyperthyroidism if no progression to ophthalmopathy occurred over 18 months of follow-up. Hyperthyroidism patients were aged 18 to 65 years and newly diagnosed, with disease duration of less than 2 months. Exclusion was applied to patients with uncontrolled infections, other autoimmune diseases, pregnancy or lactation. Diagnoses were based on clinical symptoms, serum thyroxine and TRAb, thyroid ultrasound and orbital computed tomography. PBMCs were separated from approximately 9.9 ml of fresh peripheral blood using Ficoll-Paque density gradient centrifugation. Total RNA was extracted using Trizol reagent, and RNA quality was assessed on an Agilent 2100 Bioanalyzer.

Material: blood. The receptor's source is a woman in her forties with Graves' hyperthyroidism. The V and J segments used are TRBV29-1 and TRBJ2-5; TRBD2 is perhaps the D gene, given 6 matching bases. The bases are TGCAGCCAAGAACGGAGGGGTCAGGAGACCCAGTACTTC. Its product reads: CSQERRGQETQYF.